Below, 5 T cell receptor beta chains from the same sample are listed, as sequenced in a study of T cell clusters in autoimmune cytopenias. TRB rearrangements were amplified by touch-down multiplex PCR with mixed TRB-A/B primers. TCRdb reanalyzed the multiplex PCR reads, giving one entry per CDR3 protein sequence and no DNA. This table lists around 10,000 distinct CDR3 sequences. TRB amplification used approximately 270 ng of peripheral blood genomic DNA. These data also formed part of another study, on T cell repertoires in aging, cancer and after chemotherapy.

Material: peripheral blood. The receptors stem from a human donor in good health.

This clonotype is called medium-sized (0.01 to 0.1%) based on its frequency. The J gene is TRBJ2-2, the V gene TRBV19; TCRdb's D gene call, TRBD1, goes unchecked for lack of DNA. Per germline, CDR1 LNHDA and CDR2 SQIVND (reference sequence). The CDR3 is 15 residues long. The CDR3 reads CASITGGRSTGELFF.

The chain employs TRBV7-2 and TRBJ2-3. The CDR3 consists of 13 residues. The germline gives CDR1 SGHTA, CDR2 FQGNSA. CDR3 sequence: CASSFQITDTQYF.

This chain links TRBV6-5 with TRBJ1-6. The CDR3 spans 16 residues. The germline V gene has CDR1 MNHEY and CDR2 SVGAGI. The CDR3 loop reads CASSLTPGLAGAPLHF.

The genes are TRBV12-3 or TRBV12-4 and TRBJ2-3; as DNA is missing, the TRBD2 call by TCRdb cannot be tested. This CDR3 is built from 14 residues. CDR3 residues: CASSPPPDRDTQYF.

Frequency places this clonotype as medium-sized. The rearrangement links TRBV12-3 or TRBV12-4 to TRBJ2-1; TCRdb's D call of TRBD2 is untestable without DNA. The CDR3 extends over 17 amino acids. The CDR3 sequence: CASSLASLLAGWGEQFF.